These T cell receptor beta chains were read from a single sample in a study of blood T cell repertoires in COVID-19. Sequencing used immunoSEQ multiplex PCR; TCRdb keeps in-frame clones, though not all of them. The top ten hold under 2.5% of the sample, which has approximately 110,000 clones, about 85% seen once. The sample was peripheral blood. These receptors were taken from a human donor in a cohort sampled during active COVID-19. Each CDR3 is given with its conserved first and last residue. Each record gives: D gene, J gene, V gene, clone size, CDR3 protein, CDR3 DNA. D genes are given only for firm matches. Size values are once, few and many counts, or a class for expanded clones, and some rows have none.

D gene: TRBD2; J gene: TRBJ2-2; V gene: TRBV5-5; clone size: -; CDR3 protein: CASSLGSGVGELFF; CDR3 DNA: TGTGCCAGCAGCTTGGGTAGCGGGGTCGGGGAGCTGTTTTTT
D gene: TRBD2; J gene: TRBJ2-1; V gene: TRBV10-3; clone size: -; CDR3 protein: CAISGLGRIGGTHNEQFF; CDR3 DNA: TGTGCCATCAGTGGCTTAGGTCGTATCGGGGGGACCCACAATGAGCAGTTCTTC
D gene: -; J gene: TRBJ1-5; V gene: TRBV19; clone size: -; CDR3 protein: CASSITRGGQPQHF; CDR3 DNA: TGTGCCAGTAGTATCACCAGGGGCGGACAGCCCCAGCATTTT
D gene: TRBD2; J gene: TRBJ2-5; V gene: TRBV4-3; clone size: -; CDR3 protein: CASSQDHQALAGTRAQYF; CDR3 DNA: TGCGCCAGCAGCCAAGATCACCAGGCCCTAGCGGGGACCAGGGCCCAGTACTTC
D gene: TRBD2; J gene: TRBJ2-4; V gene: TRBV6-5; clone size: -; CDR3 protein: CASRSAGVAKNIQYF; CDR3 DNA: TGTGCCAGCAGGTCAGCGGGAGTGGCCAAAAACATTCAGTACTTC
D gene: -; J gene: TRBJ2-1; V gene: TRBV12-2; clone size: -; CDR3 protein: CASRNICRNEQFF; CDR3 DNA: TGTGCAAGTCGCAATATTTGCCGGAATGAGCAGTTCTTC
D gene: -; J gene: TRBJ1-5; V gene: TRBV6-5; clone size: -; CDR3 protein: CASKGEVFSNQPQHF; CDR3 DNA: TGTGCCAGCAAAGGAGAGGTCTTCAGCAATCAGCCCCAGCATTTT
D gene: -; J gene: TRBJ2-3; V gene: TRBV2; clone size: -; CDR3 protein: CASNPRSDTQYF; CDR3 DNA: TGTGCCAGCAATCCGCGATCAGATACGCAGTATTTT
D gene: -; J gene: TRBJ2-1; V gene: TRBV5-1; clone size: -; CDR3 protein: CASSTVADSYNEQFF; CDR3 DNA: TGCGCCAGCAGCACCGTAGCGGATTCCTACAATGAGCAGTTCTTC
D gene: -; J gene: TRBJ2-7; V gene: TRBV4-3; clone size: -; CDR3 protein: CASSQVGGIPEQYF; CDR3 DNA: TGCGCCAGCAGCCAAGTTGGGGGGATACCCGAGCAGTACTTC
D gene: -; J gene: TRBJ2-6; V gene: TRBV5-1; clone size: once; CDR3 protein: CASSLGVLEGANVLTF; CDR3 DNA: TGCGCCAGCAGCTTGGGGGTTTTGGAGGGGGCCAACGTCCTGACTTTC
D gene: -; J gene: TRBJ2-7; V gene: TRBV7-9; clone size: -; CDR3 protein: CASSPRTVLYEQYF; CDR3 DNA: TGTGCCAGCAGCCCACGGACAGTCCTCTACGAGCAGTACTTC
D gene: -; J gene: TRBJ1-2; V gene: TRBV10-3; clone size: -; CDR3 protein: CAIRQGSDGYTF; CDR3 DNA: TGTGCCATCAGGCAGGGGTCGGATGGCTACACCTTC
D gene: -; J gene: TRBJ1-2; V gene: TRBV19; clone size: -; CDR3 protein: CASRSTGVYGYTF; CDR3 DNA: TGTGCCAGTAGATCGACAGGCGTCTATGGCTACACCTTC
D gene: TRBD1; J gene: TRBJ1-2; V gene: TRBV5-5; clone size: -; CDR3 protein: CASSSLTGGRGGYTF; CDR3 DNA: TGTGCCAGCAGCTCCTTGACAGGGGGGCGGGGTGGCTACACCTTC
D gene: TRBD1; J gene: TRBJ1-1; V gene: TRBV28; clone size: -; CDR3 protein: CASRRGQANTEAFF; CDR3 DNA: TGTGCCAGCAGAAGAGGACAGGCGAACACTGAAGCTTTCTTT
D gene: -; J gene: TRBJ1-1; V gene: TRBV15; clone size: once; CDR3 protein: CATSRVGGGGTEAFF; CDR3 DNA: TGTGCCACCAGCAGAGTGGGGGGAGGGGGCACTGAAGCTTTCTTT
D gene: TRBD1; J gene: TRBJ1-1; V gene: TRBV28; clone size: -; CDR3 protein: CASTILPDRVDTEAFF; CDR3 DNA: TGTGCCAGCACCATACTGCCTGACAGGGTCGACACTGAAGCTTTCTTT
D gene: TRBD2; J gene: TRBJ2-5; V gene: TRBV5-4; clone size: -; CDR3 protein: CASSLEGLASEKRETQYF; CDR3 DNA: TGTGCCAGCAGCTTGGAGGGACTAGCGTCGGAAAAACGGGAGACCCAGTACTTC
D gene: TRBD1; J gene: TRBJ2-2; V gene: TRBV19; clone size: -; CDR3 protein: CASWTGVYTGELFF; CDR3 DNA: TGTGCCAGTTGGACAGGGGTGTACACCGGGGAGCTGTTTTTT
D gene: -; J gene: TRBJ2-2; V gene: TRBV13; clone size: -; CDR3 protein: CASSAQGGSGELFF; CDR3 DNA: TGTGCCAGCAGCGCGCAGGGCGGATCCGGGGAGCTGTTTTTT
D gene: TRBD1; J gene: TRBJ2-5; V gene: TRBV24-1; clone size: -; CDR3 protein: CATSDRGTGGEETQYF; CDR3 DNA: TGTGCCACCAGTGATCGCGGGACAGGGGGCGAGGAGACCCAGTACTTC
D gene: TRBD2; J gene: TRBJ2-3; V gene: TRBV3-1/TRBV3-2; clone size: -; CDR3 protein: CASSPIPGGGTDTQYF; CDR3 DNA: TGTGCCAGCAGCCCGATCCCGGGGGGAGGGACAGATACGCAGTATTTT
D gene: TRBD2; J gene: TRBJ2-4; V gene: TRBV7-2; clone size: -; CDR3 protein: CASSLAQAGALAWNIQYF; CDR3 DNA: TGTGCCAGCAGCTTAGCTCAAGCGGGGGCCCTAGCTTGGAACATTCAGTACTTC
D gene: TRBD2; J gene: TRBJ2-3; V gene: TRBV28; clone size: -; CDR3 protein: CASSFGGRGSDTQYF; CDR3 DNA: TGTGCCAGCAGTTTTGGCGGGAGGGGATCAGATACGCAGTATTTT
D gene: TRBD1; J gene: TRBJ2-7; V gene: TRBV25-1; clone size: -; CDR3 protein: CASRSTGGRGEQYF; CDR3 DNA: TGTGCCAGCCGCTCTACAGGGGGCCGGGGCGAGCAGTACTTC
D gene: TRBD1; J gene: TRBJ2-2; V gene: TRBV7-2; clone size: -; CDR3 protein: CASSTGTGGTGELFF; CDR3 DNA: TGTGCCAGCAGCACCGGGACAGGGGGGACCGGGGAGCTGTTTTTT
D gene: -; J gene: TRBJ2-3; V gene: TRBV5-1; clone size: -; CDR3 protein: CASSLTAASTDTQYF; CDR3 DNA: TGCGCCAGCAGCTTGACGGCGGCTAGCACAGATACGCAGTATTTT
D gene: -; J gene: TRBJ2-5; V gene: TRBV19; clone size: -; CDR3 protein: CASSRGGRETQYF; CDR3 DNA: TGTGCCAGTAGTAGAGGAGGACGAGAGACCCAGTACTTC
D gene: TRBD2; J gene: TRBJ2-3; V gene: TRBV9; clone size: -; CDR3 protein: CASSVASGAITDTQYF; CDR3 DNA: TGTGCCAGCAGCGTAGCTAGCGGGGCGATCACAGATACGCAGTATTTT
D gene: TRBD1; J gene: TRBJ1-2; V gene: TRBV18; clone size: -; CDR3 protein: CASSPSQGAGGYTF; CDR3 DNA: TGTGCCAGCTCCCCCAGCCAGGGGGCGGGAGGCTACACCTTC
D gene: -; J gene: TRBJ2-2; V gene: TRBV5-1; clone size: -; CDR3 protein: CASSIRETGELFF; CDR3 DNA: TGCGCCAGCAGCATACGGGAAACCGGGGAGCTGTTTTTT
D gene: -; J gene: TRBJ1-1; V gene: TRBV10-3; clone size: -; CDR3 protein: CAISEGPGTGTEAFF; CDR3 DNA: TGTGCCATCAGTGAGGGACCCGGTACAGGGACTGAAGCTTTCTTT
D gene: TRBD2; J gene: TRBJ2-1; V gene: TRBV19; clone size: -; CDR3 protein: CASKRIAGVDEQFF; CDR3 DNA: TGTGCCAGTAAGAGAATAGCGGGAGTTGATGAGCAGTTCTTC
D gene: -; J gene: TRBJ1-2; V gene: TRBV28; clone size: -; CDR3 protein: CASSRVDSYGYTF; CDR3 DNA: TGTGCCAGCAGCAGGGTCGACAGCTATGGCTACACCTTC
D gene: -; J gene: TRBJ2-1; V gene: TRBV20-1; clone size: -; CDR3 protein: CSARQGQFF; CDR3 DNA: TGCAGTGCGAGGCAAGGTCAGTTCTTC
D gene: -; J gene: TRBJ1-1; V gene: TRBV19; clone size: -; CDR3 protein: CASSMLEITEAFF; CDR3 DNA: TGTGCCAGTAGTATGCTGGAGATCACTGAAGCTTTCTTT
D gene: -; J gene: TRBJ1-6; V gene: TRBV5-8; clone size: -; CDR3 protein: CASRGLRGIWNSPLHF; CDR3 DNA: TGTGCCAGCCGGGGTTTGAGGGGGATATGGAATTCACCCCTCCACTTT
D gene: TRBD1; J gene: TRBJ2-7; V gene: TRBV12-3/TRBV12-4; clone size: -; CDR3 protein: CASRRTGDYEQYF; CDR3 DNA: TGTGCCAGCAGGAGGACAGGGGACTACGAGCAGTACTTC